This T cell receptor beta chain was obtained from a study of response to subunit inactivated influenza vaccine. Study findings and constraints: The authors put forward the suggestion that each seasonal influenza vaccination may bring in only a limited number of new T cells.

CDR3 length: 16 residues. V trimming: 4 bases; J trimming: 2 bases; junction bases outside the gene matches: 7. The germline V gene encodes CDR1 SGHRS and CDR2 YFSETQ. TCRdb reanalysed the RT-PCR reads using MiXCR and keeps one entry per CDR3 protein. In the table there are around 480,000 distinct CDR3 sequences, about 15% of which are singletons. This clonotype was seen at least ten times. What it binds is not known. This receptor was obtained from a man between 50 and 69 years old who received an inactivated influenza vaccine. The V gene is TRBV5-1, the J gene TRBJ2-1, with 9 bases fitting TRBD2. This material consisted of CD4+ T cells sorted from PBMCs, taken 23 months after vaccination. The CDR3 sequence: CASSRNSGGAYNEQFF. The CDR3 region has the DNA TGCGCCAGCAGCAGAAATAGCGGGGGCGCCTACAATGAGCAGTTCTTC.